This T cell receptor beta chain comes out of a study of PD-L1 blockade in urothelial cancer. Overall study context: The analyses of blood took place 3 weeks (second dose) and 6 weeks after treatment start.

Sequencing used immunoSEQ multiplex PCR; TCRdb keeps in-frame clones, though not all of them. The sample includes 65,000 to 80,000 clones, 85% to 90% of them seen just once. Regarding time point: pretreatment peripheral blood. This CDR3 has 15 residues. Per germline, CDR1 SGHRS and CDR2 YFSETQ. The junction had 4 bases not matched to a gene; V was cut back by 0 bases and J by 3 bases. The source of this sequence is a man between 65 and 85 years old with urothelial cancer. This chain uses TRBV5-1 with TRBJ2-7, with 9 bases fitting TRBD2. The sample consisted of PBMCs, taken around atezolizumab (anti-PD-L1) treatment. CDR3 DNA sequence: TGCGCCAGCAGCTTGGAGACTAGCGGTTTCTACGAGCAGTACTTC. As protein: CASSLETSGFYEQYF.